This entry describes one T cell receptor beta chain. Study processing details: Estimation of nucleated cell counts was performed using reference gene primer amplification. The table came from immunoSEQ multiplex PCR; TCRdb's copy has only in-frame clones and leaves some out. That table is the source of V, J and clone size, and D and trimming were worked out from the DNA. This sample has about 76,000 clones, with 80% to 90% found just once. Looked up from germline, CDR1 is GTSNPN and CDR2 is SVGIG (reference sequence). The CDR3 spans 14 residues. V trimming: 3 bases; J trimming: 3 bases; junction bases outside the gene matches: 2. The sample belongs to a study of blood T cell repertoires in COVID-19. Study details: Sites in the United States, Italy and Spain provided acute and convalescent COVID-19 samples. Sample material is recorded as cDNA or gDNA derived from T cells, B-cell-depleted T cells, or PBMCs.

This clonotype originated in a woman aged 80 or over with active or convalescent COVID-19. Sequences were obtained from peripheral blood. The J gene is TRBJ2-1, the V gene TRBV30; 10 bases agree with TRBD2. The CDR3 DNA reads TGTGCCTGGAGGCCTAGCGGGGGCTACAATGAGCAGTTCTTC. Its translation: CAWRPSGGYNEQFF.